The rows below give T cell receptor beta chains drawn from one sample of a study of prognosis after radiotherapy for stage I lung cancer. TCRdb re-called the multiplex PCR reads through MiXCR, storing one row per CDR3 protein. Among about 14,000 distinct CDR3 sequences, about 55% were seen once, and the ten largest hold 20% to 30%. The source material was PBMCs, sampled before or after stereotactic body radiation therapy (not recorded which). These receptors came from a donor over 45 with non-small cell lung cancer. Both conserved end residues are part of each CDR3. The D gene is left open where the match is weak. A clone size is listed for some rows: how often the clone was seen (once, few, many), or a class if it is expanded.

CDR3aa | CDR3nt | abundance | d_gene | j_gene | v_gene | len
CASSQEGYRGNSPLHF | TGCGCCAGCAGCCAAGAAGGGTACAGGGGAAATTCACCCCTCCACTTT | once | TRBD1 | TRBJ1-6 | TRBV4-3 | 16
CASSLRGTDGANVLTF | TGTGCCAGCAGCTTAAGGGGAACGGACGGGGCCAACGTCCTGACTTTC | NA | NA | TRBJ2-6 | TRBV7-3 | 16
CASRGLAGGYEQYF | TGTGCCAGCAGAGGACTAGCGGGAGGGTACGAGCAGTACTTC | medium-sized | TRBD2 | TRBJ2-7 | TRBV12-3/TRBV12-4 | 14
CASSPAGYNQPQHF | TGTGCCAGCAGTCCCGCAGGTTACAATCAGCCCCAGCATTTT | NA | NA | TRBJ1-5 | TRBV7-9 | 14
CVSTQEPGGNNEQFF | TGTGTAAGCACGCAAGAACCCGGGGGTAACAATGAGCAGTTCTTC | NA | NA | TRBJ2-1 | TRBV5-8 | 15
CASSQGGLAAVYEQYF | TGCGCCAGCAGCCAAGGGGGACTAGCGGCAGTCTACGAGCAGTACTTC | many | TRBD2 | TRBJ2-7 | TRBV4-1 | 16
CASISTSSGRHTGELFF | TGTGCCAGCATTTCAACCTCCTCCGGGAGGCACACCGGGGAGCTGTTTTTT | NA | TRBD2 | TRBJ2-2 | TRBV28 | 17
CASSLIRTHPQYF | TGTGCCAGCAGCTTAATCCGGACCCACCCGCAGTACTTC | NA | NA | TRBJ2-7 | TRBV7-2 | 13
CASNLLGLACPGRYTQYF | TGTGCCAGCAACCTCTTGGGACTAGCGTGCCCTGGTCGCTATACGCAGTATTTT | once | TRBD2 | TRBJ2-3 | TRBV5-5 | 18
CTSNREGHREQYF | TGTACCAGCAACCGGGAGGGGCATCGAGAGCAGTACTTC | NA | TRBD2 | TRBJ2-7 | TRBV6-1 | 13
CASSYSRRGGTEAFF | TGTGCCAGCAGTTACTCTCGGAGAGGAGGGACTGAAGCTTTCTTT | NA | NA | TRBJ1-1 | TRBV6-2/TRBV6-3 | 15
CASSLRYAVSGTDTQYF | TGTGCCAGCAGCTTAAGGTACGCTGTCAGCGGCACAGATACGCAGTATTTT | NA | NA | TRBJ2-3 | TRBV7-2 | 17
CASSEYGTGLLYSNQPQHF | TGTGCCAGCAGTGAATACGGGACAGGCCTTCTCTATAGCAATCAGCCCCAGCATTTT | many | TRBD1 | TRBJ1-5 | TRBV6-2/TRBV6-3 | 19
CSAGTGVITF | TGCAGTGCTGGGACAGGGGTTATCACCTTC | medium-sized | TRBD1 | TRBJ1-2 | TRBV20-1 | 10
CASSPGGAGTLTARIGNQPQHF | TGTGCCAGCAGCCCGGGGGGGGCAGGCACCCTCACAGCGCGTATTGGGAATCAGCCCCAGCATTTT | many | NA | TRBJ1-5 | TRBV12-3/TRBV12-4 | 22
CASSLAGASNSPLHF | TGTGCCAGCAGCTTGGCAGGGGCGAGTAATTCACCCCTCCACTTT | medium-sized | NA | TRBJ1-6 | TRBV11-3 | 15
CASSSLSGRPHREQFF | TGTGCCAGCAGCTCCCTGAGCGGGAGGCCCCACCGTGAGCAGTTCTTC | medium-sized | TRBD2 | TRBJ2-1 | TRBV11-2 | 16
CASSLDLLAGVSDEQFF | TGTGCCAGCAGCTTAGATCTTCTAGCGGGTGTTTCCGATGAGCAGTTCTTC | NA | TRBD2 | TRBJ2-1 | TRBV11-2 | 17
CAISPSGTSGRYEQYF | TGTGCCATTTCGCCTTCCGGGACTAGCGGGAGATACGAGCAGTACTTC | medium-sized | TRBD2 | TRBJ2-7 | TRBV11-3 | 16
CASSLPSGSGYKNIQYF | TGTGCCAGCAGTTTACCTTCCGGTAGCGGATACAAAAACATTCAGTACTTC | NA | NA | TRBJ2-4 | TRBV28 | 17
CASSLGTSGSIRTGELFF | TGTGCCAGCAGCTTGGGGACTAGCGGGAGTATACGCACCGGGGAGCTGTTTTTT | many | TRBD2 | TRBJ2-2 | TRBV5-4 | 18
CASSEDRVREEQYF | TGTGCCAGCAGTGAAGACAGGGTCCGGGAGGAGCAGTACTTC | NA | NA | TRBJ2-7 | TRBV27 | 14
CASSESVVAHNEQFF | TGTGCCAGCAGTGAGTCGGTGGTTGCCCACAATGAGCAGTTCTTC | NA | NA | TRBJ2-1 | TRBV2 | 15
CASSSGDEQFF | TGTGCCAGCAGTTCCGGGGACGAGCAGTTCTTC | NA | NA | TRBJ2-1 | TRBV28 | 11
CASSNPRATAYEQYF | TGTGCCAGCAGCAACCCAAGAGCAACGGCCTACGAGCAGTACTTC | once | NA | TRBJ2-7 | TRBV2 | 15
CASSLAGTSEQFF | TGTGCTAGCAGCTTAGCCGGGACATCCGAGCAGTTCTTC | medium-sized | NA | TRBJ2-1 | TRBV7-7 | 13
CASSLAQVGQFF | TGTGCCAGCAGCTTAGCGCAGGTTGGGCAGTTCTTC | NA | NA | TRBJ2-1 | TRBV7-2 | 12
CSALRGADTTDTQYF | TGCAGTGCCCTCCGCGGGGCGGACACCACAGATACGCAGTATTTT | medium-sized | NA | TRBJ2-3 | TRBV20-1 | 15
CASSALAGEFTGELFF | TGTGCCAGCAGCGCCCTAGCGGGAGAGTTCACCGGGGAGCTGTTTTTT | NA | TRBD2 | TRBJ2-2 | TRBV11-2 | 16
CASSRTPGSNEQYF | TGTGCCAGCAGTCGTACCCCCGGGAGTAACGAGCAGTACTTC | NA | NA | TRBJ2-7 | TRBV28 | 14
CASSPNAGQGYGYTF | TGTGCCAGCAGCCCAAACGCGGGGCAGGGGTATGGCTACACCTTC | NA | NA | TRBJ1-2 | TRBV11-2 | 15
CASMTSGSADTQYF | TGTGCCAGTATGACTAGCGGGAGCGCAGATACGCAGTATTTT | NA | TRBD2 | TRBJ2-3 | TRBV19 | 14
CASSIGVAGGITWELFF | TGTGCCAGTAGTATAGGAGTAGCGGGAGGTATCACCTGGGAGCTGTTTTTT | NA | TRBD2 | TRBJ2-2 | TRBV19 | 17
CASSVASLSTDTQYF | TGTGCCAGCAGCGTAGCCAGTCTGAGCACAGATACGCAGTATTTT | NA | NA | TRBJ2-3 | TRBV9 | 15
CAISEPGRISGNTIYF | TGTGCTATCAGTGAGCCGGGACGGATCTCTGGAAACACCATATATTTT | NA | NA | TRBJ1-3 | TRBV10-3 | 16
CASSITAGTDTGELFF | TGTGCCAGTAGTATCACGGCCGGAACGGACACCGGGGAGCTGTTTTTT | medium-sized | NA | TRBJ2-2 | TRBV19 | 16